The entry below gives a single T cell receptor beta chain sequence along with its context. There is no known antigen for this receptor. No base quality information exists; no much larger clone differs at one position. CDR3 length: 18 amino acids, cysteine to phenylalanine. Only the CDR3 portion is preserved as DNA: 54 bases, with reading frame beginning at the first base. V is pruned by 4 bases and J by 0 bases, leaving 12 bases of the junction without a gene match. Reading the germline V gene gives CDR1 SGHTA and CDR2 FQGNSA. The cohort comprised fewer than 700 healthy bone marrow donors. All cohort members were sampled while nominally healthy, although unrecorded immune exposures were likely present. Of the 600 to 750 cohort members, around 290 had a positive CMV serostatus and 352 had a negative one, while no CMV serostatus was recorded for the donor. Each donor provided a peripheral blood sample, and peripheral blood mononuclear cells were used for TCR beta sequencing. The Qiagen DNeasy Blood Extraction Kit was used to extract genomic DNA from the blood cell samples.

Library preparation employed the immunoSEQ multiplex PCR assay. A mixture of 60 forward primers for TCR Vbeta segments and 13 reverse primers for TCR Jbeta segments was used in the multiplex PCR. The CDR3 region of rearranged TCR beta genes was amplified from genomic DNA with a multiplex PCR assay. The amplified TCR beta libraries were sequenced on the Illumina HiSeq System as 87-base-pair reads. The paper's data handling went like this. A later analysis tallied 75 million to 85 million unique TCR beta chains across the roughly 610 repertoires, and around 10 million of those chains were shared by two or more donors. Raw reads were error-corrected and collapsed into unique sequences by a nearest-neighbor algorithm in which closely related sequences were merged to remove PCR and sequencing errors. V, D and J gene segments were assigned by aligning CDR3 sequences to IMGT reference sequences. For a sequence to be retained, at least a six-nucleotide match to both a V gene segment and a J gene segment was required. Rearrangements were called productive when the CDR3 lacked stop codons and stayed in frame with V and J; all others were non-productive. CDR3 was defined by IMGT convention, running from the second conserved V-encoded cysteine to the conserved J-encoded phenylalanine. The earlier analysis of 500 to 750 of the donors excluded any sequence lacking an unambiguous match to a single V gene segment. In an earlier analysis of several hundred of the donors, V segments were called functional above 56.7% productive rearrangements and were called segregating when the between-donor standard deviation exceeded 5%. A statistical classification framework was developed to diagnose cytomegalovirus status using the catalog of TCR beta chain sequences. In a later analysis, TCR nucleotide sequences were compared against IMGT/GENE-DB human TR gene sequences so that V and J genes could be assigned. A later analysis assigned CDR3 sequences and most-parsimonious VDJ recombination scenarios with the TCRdist pipeline. In a later analysis, every TCR beta chain was defined by the combination of its CDR3 amino acid sequence and its V-gene family, and reads without a unique V-gene family were dropped. In a later analysis, 450 to 600 highly shared, low-generation-probability nucleotide sequences were removed to address suspected cross-contamination and a sequencing artifact. In a later analysis, a clonal expansion index for each public chain was calculated from normalized within-repertoire ranks of inferred template counts. In a later analysis, generation probabilities were computed with a VDJ recombination model fitted to out-of-frame rearrangements, and the resulting probabilities were checked against IGoR. In a later analysis, TCR-TCR, TCR-HLA and TCR-CMV co-occurrence was scored with hypergeometric tests, and a repertoire-size bias correction was applied to TCR pairs. To estimate false discovery rates, a later analysis permuted the HLA or CMV assignments 20 times. In a later analysis, co-occurring TCRs were grouped using DBSCAN, with TCRdist sequence similarity added in when clustering inside HLA-allele-positive subsets. Co-occurrence clustering excluded repertoires with fewer than 30,000 or more than 120,000 public chains, plus five with anomalous nucleotide sharing. The source is immuneACCESS, and TCRdb retained only in-frame sequences with V and J called. Part of the clones is not carried over; for the studies checked, unresolved V genes explain less than half of this, and the remainder is unexplained. That table gives V, J and clone size, and the DNA gave D and trimming. Across this sample there are roughly 43,000 clones, with roughly 60% seen only once. Roughly 8.7% of the sample goes to the ten largest clones.

The sample belongs to a study of cytomegalovirus exposure and HLA in healthy donors (dated by TCRdb to about 2017). A note on the overall study: According to an earlier analysis of a few hundred of the donors, roughly 180 million T cells yielded roughly 100 million unique TCR beta sequences and about 300 Gb of sequence data. An early release covering 550 to 700 HLA-typed donors comprised about 310 gigabases of sequencing data and roughly 86 million unique TCR sequences. Among the approximately 400 genotyped donors, under 90% belonged to the genetic ancestry cluster associated with self-reported Caucasian donors. The study aimed to test whether signatures of past pathogen exposure could be identified by cataloging public T cell receptors. The study profiled the T cell repertoires of hundreds of subjects by immunosequencing and related them to cytomegalovirus serostatus. Besides the first cohort of approximately 710 subjects, a separate validation cohort made up of over 95 different subjects was used. The study combined high-throughput TCR immunosequencing, statistical association of individual TCRs with disease status, and machine learning to predict cytomegalovirus infection status. A later analysis re-analyzed previously published TCR beta repertoires from 600 to 850 donors and added high-resolution HLA genotyping to study TCR occurrence patterns. In the later analysis, no new phenotypic data were used to find candidate immune exposures; instead, reliance was placed on TCR beta sequences and their occurrence across donors. An earlier analysis of some 500 of the donors used high-throughput TCR beta sequencing to judge whether each TCR beta V gene segment behaved as functional or pseudogenic. Alongside the repertoire data, information on donor age, sex, ethnicity and CMV serostatus was compiled. A later genetic analysis took genome-wide SNP genotypes for about 55% of the 666 donors and used that subset as a discovery cohort. Every repertoire in the discovery cohort had been generated on one and the same sequencing platform. HLA typing included class I and class II loci at four-digit resolution. The number of typed donors differed by locus: about 620-630 for A, B, C, DRB1 and DQB1; 500 to 550 for DQA1; fewer than 610 for DPA1; and about 450 for DPB1. Several DR-DQ haplotypes were handled as single units for association and clustering because linkage in the cohort was strong. On average, roughly 240,000 unique TCR beta nucleotide sequences were sequenced per donor among 398 genotyped donors of the cohort, with 15% to 20% of those sequences being non-productive. Paper-wide results and their limitations: In a later analysis, HLA-associated TCR beta chains showed more clonal expansion and lower generation probabilities than non-associated chains that were equally common. Correlated functional status among segregating V segments might reflect linkage disequilibrium, but an unknown experimental factor could not be ruled out. Most TCR sequences were observed very rarely across donors, whereas some public TCRs were present in many individuals. A total of roughly 160 TCR beta chains were listed by the study as associated with cytomegalovirus. According to a later analysis, TCR association rates differed among HLA loci, with DRB1 alleles showing the most associated TCRs and HLA-C alleles showing the fewest. A further reported finding was that TCR beta sequences accurately predicted the HLA-A and HLA-B alleles for most subjects in the first cohort. The authors suggested that the approach could potentially be generalized to other disease states and immunological phenotypes. Because some donors lacked HLA typing at each locus, the association tests relied only on the typed subset. The sequencing pipeline was judged likely to have produced a cluster of highly shared sequence variants as a technical artifact. The only immune exposure information available for the cohort was CMV serostatus. A later genetic analysis reported fewer N-insertions in productive TCRs among donors in an Asian-associated ancestry cluster than the roughly 700-donor mean. Some IMGT-functional V segments, including TRBV6-2 and TRBV6-3, could not be distinguished by the 87-base-pair reads and were therefore excluded. The earlier analysis of fewer than 750 of the donors excluded roughly 17 rarely observed V segments, including chromosome 9 orphons, because counts were too low. A later analysis found that most CMV-associated TCR beta chains appeared HLA-restricted, with HLA associations seemingly driven largely by CMV exposure. In an earlier analysis of 587 of the donors, most TCR beta V segments appeared in productive rearrangements about 87% or about 30% of the time, broadly matching IMGT annotations. Only TCR beta chains were sequenced in this cohort, and the absence of alpha or paired-chain data limited detectable features. In a later genetic analysis, a missense DCLRE1C variant was associated with V-gene and J-gene trimming of TCR beta chains, and the association was replicated in an independent cohort. A later analysis reported that several top co-occurrence clusters appeared linked to parvovirus B19, influenza, CMV and Epstein-Barr virus. Presence/absence analyses assumed roughly uniform sequencing depth across donors, an assumption that may not hold. Cytomegalovirus status was reported to be diagnosed by the classifier with high specificity and sensitivity in both the original and validation cohorts. At a false discovery rate of 0.05, a later analysis linked 15,000 to 20,000 TCR beta sequences to specific HLA alleles. Strong co-occurrence of HLA alleles, especially DR and DQ, made assigning TCR associations to individual alleles difficult. In vitro tests confirmed that a few of the cytomegalovirus-associated TCR beta chains recognize cytomegalovirus antigens.

Sequencing was carried out using PBMCs. The chain uses TRBV7-2 and TRBJ2-3; the central 8 bases match TRBD2. This sequence was found in a human donor in good health. At the DNA level, the sequence is TGTGCCAGCAGCTACCTAGCGGGCCGCTCCGGTAGCACAGATACGCAGTATTTT. It encodes CASSYLAGRSGSTDTQYF.